This T cell receptor beta chain was sequenced during a study of cytomegalovirus exposure and HLA in healthy donors. All donors participated as healthy donors of bone marrow. The CDR3 is 15 amino acids. The V gene's germline CDR1 is SGHRS and CDR2 YFSETQ. V dropped 0 bases and J dropped 7; count of bases not matched to a gene: 8. Primers for the PCR totalled 60 Vbeta and 13 Jbeta. The repertoire was sequenced with immunoSEQ multiplex PCR; TCRdb's copy has only in-frame clones and lacks some. Among some 120,000 clones listed, 60% to 85% were seen once. The sequencing sample was made of PBMCs. This chain links TRBV5-1 with TRBJ2-3; 7 bases line up with TRBD2. This receptor was taken from a man under 40 in good health and CMV-seronegative. The CDR3 DNA sequence: TGCGCCAGCAGCTTGGCCAGTGGGAGGGTGTATACGCAGTATTTT. Translation: CASSLASGRVYTQYF.